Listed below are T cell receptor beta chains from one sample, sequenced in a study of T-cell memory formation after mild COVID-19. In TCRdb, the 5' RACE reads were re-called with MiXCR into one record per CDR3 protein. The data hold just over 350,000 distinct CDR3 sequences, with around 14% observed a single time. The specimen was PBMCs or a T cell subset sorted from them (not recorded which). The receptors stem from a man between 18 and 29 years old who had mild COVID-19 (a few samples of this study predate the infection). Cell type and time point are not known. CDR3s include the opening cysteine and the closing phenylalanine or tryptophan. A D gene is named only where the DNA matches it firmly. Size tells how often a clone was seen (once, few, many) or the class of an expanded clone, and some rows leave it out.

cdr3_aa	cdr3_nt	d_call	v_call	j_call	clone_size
CASSDSSGGAGGELFF	TGTGCCAGCAGTGACTCTAGCGGGGGGGCCGGCGGGGAGCTGTTTTTT	TRBD2	TRBV6-4	TRBJ2-2	NA
CASSQDDGNTEAFF	TGCGCCAGCAGCCAAGATGACGGAAACACTGAAGCTTTCTTT	NA	TRBV4-3	TRBJ1-1	NA
CAGDRGGQPQHF	TGTGCCGGGGACAGGGGGGGTCAGCCCCAGCATTTT	TRBD1	TRBV6-6	TRBJ1-5	NA
CASRGEGNYGYTF	TGTGCCAGCAGGGGGGAAGGGAACTATGGCTACACCTTC	NA	TRBV2	TRBJ1-2	NA
CASSPGLDQPQHF	TGCGCCAGCAGCCCCGGTTTGGATCAGCCCCAGCATTTT	NA	TRBV4-1	TRBJ1-5	few
CASSLSGLPGELFF	TGTGCCAGCAGCCTATCAGGGTTACCCGGGGAGCTGTTTTTT	NA	TRBV7-9	TRBJ2-2	NA
CAIMSQGPVGYTF	TGTGCCATCATGTCGCAGGGGCCGGTTGGCTACACCTTC	NA	TRBV10-3	TRBJ1-2	few
CASSLLGGGAPDTQYF	TGTGCCAGCAGCTTACTCGGCGGGGGGGCACCCGATACGCAGTATTTT	TRBD2	TRBV7-2	TRBJ2-3	NA
CASSQGDRGNQPQHF	TGTGCCAGCAGCCAAGGGGACAGGGGGAATCAGCCCCAGCATTTT	TRBD1	TRBV3-1	TRBJ1-5	few
CASSFSQGFINEQFF	TGTGCCAGCAGCTTCTCCCAGGGGTTTATTAATGAGCAGTTCTTC	NA	TRBV5-6	TRBJ2-1	NA
CASMTGRETQYF	TGTGCCAGCATGACAGGGAGAGAGACCCAGTACTTC	TRBD1	TRBV7-2	TRBJ2-5	many
CASSLAGGQTYEQYF	TGTGCCAGCAGTTTAGCAGGCGGACAGACCTACGAGCAGTACTTC	NA	TRBV12-3/TRBV12-4	TRBJ2-7	few
CASSYSAGSNYGYTF	TGTGCCAGCAGTTACTCGGCAGGGTCTAACTATGGCTACACCTTC	NA	TRBV6-5	TRBJ1-2	NA
CASLPQGLRDTQYF	TGTGCCAGCCTCCCCCAGGGCCTGAGGGATACGCAGTATTTT	NA	TRBV18	TRBJ2-3	NA
CASSSRLAGVSYNEQFF	TGTGCCAGCAGCTCCAGACTAGCGGGGGTCTCCTACAATGAGCAGTTCTTC	TRBD2	TRBV7-2	TRBJ2-1	few
CASSQDTSGGAGETQYF	TGTGCCAGCAGCCAAGACACTAGCGGGGGGGCCGGGGAGACCCAGTACTTC	TRBD2	TRBV4-2	TRBJ2-5	NA
CASNEQVVDSPLHF	TGTGCCAGCAACGAGCAGGTTGTGGATTCACCCCTCCACTTT	NA	TRBV28	TRBJ1-6	NA
CASSQEGKEGETQYF	TGTGCCAGCAGCCAAGAGGGCAAGGAGGGAGAGACCCAGTACTTC	NA	TRBV4-2	TRBJ2-5	NA
CASSQDRVNTQYF	TGTGCCAGCAGCCAAGACCGCGTCAATACGCAGTATTTT	NA	TRBV4-2	TRBJ2-3	few
CASKQAVGTDTQYF	TGTGCCAGCAAACAAGCGGTTGGCACAGATACGCAGTATTTT	NA	TRBV6-2/TRBV6-3	TRBJ2-3	NA
CSARDLTGNNEQFF	TGCAGTGCTAGAGACCTGACAGGAAACAATGAGCAGTTCTTC	NA	TRBV20-1	TRBJ2-1	few
CASSQGKGLAGDQETQYF	TGTGCCAGCAGCCAAGGGAAGGGACTAGCGGGGGACCAAGAGACCCAGTACTTC	TRBD2	TRBV3-1	TRBJ2-5	NA
CSARRTSDNEQFF	TGCAGTGCTAGACGGACCTCCGACAATGAGCAGTTCTTC	NA	TRBV20-1	TRBJ2-1	NA
CASSPGQGAAQETQYF	TGTGCCAGCAGCCCCGGACAGGGGGCCGCACAAGAGACCCAGTACTTC	TRBD1	TRBV9	TRBJ2-5	few
CASSIDRGTQYF	TGTGCCAGTAGTATAGATCGAGGGACCCAGTACTTC	NA	TRBV19	TRBJ2-5	few
CASSRNRVANYGYTF	TGTGCCAGCAGCAGGAACAGGGTAGCTAACTATGGCTACACCTTC	NA	TRBV7-7	TRBJ1-2	NA
CASSYPAWTGSSTDTQYF	TGTGCCAGCAGCTATCCGGCCTGGACGGGCTCTAGCACAGATACGCAGTATTTT	NA	TRBV6-2/TRBV6-3	TRBJ2-3	NA
CASRFRQETQYF	TGCGCCAGCAGATTCCGTCAAGAGACCCAGTACTTC	NA	TRBV5-1	TRBJ2-5	many